The clone carrying this TCR beta chain was seen a few times. V lost 0 bases and J lost 3, with 13 bases in between. CDR3 length equals 16 residues. Looked up from germline, CDR1 is MGHRA and CDR2 is YSYEKL. These data originate in a study of T-cell memory formation after mild COVID-19. TCRdb redid the calling of the 5' RACE reads with MiXCR, one entry per CDR3 protein. The sample has about 350,000 distinct CDR3 sequences; 13% to 15% are singletons. This receptor was taken from a man aged 18 to 29 who had mild COVID-19 (a few samples of this study predate the infection). Cell type and time point are not known. What was sequenced was PBMCs or a T cell subset sorted from them (not recorded which). This chain joins TRBV4-1 and TRBJ2-3; D is ambiguous. For the CDR3, the DNA is TGCGCCAGCAGCCAAGAACAGTCCCCTTCGACAGATACGCAGTATTTT. Translation gives CASSQEQSPSTDTQYF.